This T cell receptor (beta chain) was sequenced for a study of T cell responses to AZD1222 COVID-19 vaccine. Germline CDR1 reads MRHNA; CDR2 reads SNTAGT. The CDR3 is 13 amino acids. V dropped 5 bases and J dropped 0; count of bases not matched to a gene: 0. Using immunoSEQ multiplex PCR, the repertoire was profiled, and TCRdb retains in-frame clones only, with some absent. The data show about 56,000 clones, roughly 86% seen once. J is TRBJ1-1 and V is TRBV6-4; 7 nucleotides line up with TRBD1. Sequences were derived from peripheral blood, sampled on day 0 of AZD1222 vaccination. This receptor was taken from an adult in good health. The CDR3, as DNA: TGTGCCAGCAGTCAGGGGGTGAACACTGAAGCTTTCTTT. It specifies CASSQGVNTEAFF.